This TCR beta chain was identified during a study of control samples from healthy donors and cancer patients. Assay used: immunoSEQ multiplex PCR; TCRdb lists only in-frame clones, some missing. The repertoire holds about 49,000 clones, with 80% to 90% as singletons. Per germline, CDR1 MNHEY and CDR2 SVGAGI. This CDR3 region has 12 residues. Trimming took 5 bases from V and 5 from J; bases not matched to a gene: 1. The sequenced sample consisted of PBMCs. This receptor was identified in a woman between 45 and 60 years old with lung cancer. The chain has TRBV6-5 and TRBJ1-2; 8 nucleotides align to TRBD1. CDR3 bases: TGTGCCAGCAGTACAGGGGGGTATGGCTACACCTTC. Translation gives CASSTGGYGYTF.